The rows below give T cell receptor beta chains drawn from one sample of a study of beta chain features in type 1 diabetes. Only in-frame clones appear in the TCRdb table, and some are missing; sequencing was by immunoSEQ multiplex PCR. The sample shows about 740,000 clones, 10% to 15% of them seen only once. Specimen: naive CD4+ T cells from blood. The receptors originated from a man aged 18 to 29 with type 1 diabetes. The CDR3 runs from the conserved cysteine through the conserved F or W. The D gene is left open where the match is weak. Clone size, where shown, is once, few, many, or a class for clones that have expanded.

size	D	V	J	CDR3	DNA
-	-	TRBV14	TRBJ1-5	CASSPQGSNQPQHF	TGTGCCAGCAGCCCGCAGGGTAGCAATCAGCCCCAGCATTTT
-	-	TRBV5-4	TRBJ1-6	CASSLVEGGSPLHF	TGTGCCAGCAGCTTGGTGGAGGGAGGATCACCCCTCCACTTT
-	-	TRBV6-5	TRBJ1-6	CASSYHPGTGNSPLHF	TGTGCCAGCAGTTACCACCCCGGGACGGGGAATTCACCCCTCCACTTT
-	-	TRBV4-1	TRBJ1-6	CASSQPGPVPPLHF	TGCGCCAGCAGCCAACCAGGGCCTGTCCCACCCCTCCACTTT
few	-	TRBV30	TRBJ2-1	CAWSVLGSEQFF	TGTGCCTGGAGTGTACTGGGGAGTGAGCAGTTCTTC
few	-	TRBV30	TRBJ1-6	CAWSTPGTPYSPLHF	TGTGCCTGGAGTACTCCCGGGACACCGTATTCACCCCTCCACTTT
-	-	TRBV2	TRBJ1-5	CASSVRGFDSNQPQHF	TGTGCCAGCAGTGTACGGGGATTTGATAGCAATCAGCCCCAGCATTTT
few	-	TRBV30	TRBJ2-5	CAWSFNGGPQETQYF	TGTGCCTGGAGTTTTAACGGGGGGCCCCAGGAGACCCAGTACTTC
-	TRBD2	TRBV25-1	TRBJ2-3	CASSECRVLKWGGDTQYF	TGTGCCAGCAGTGAATGCAGGGTGCTGAAGTGGGGGGGAGATACGCAGTATTTT
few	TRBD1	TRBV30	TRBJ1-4	CAWTGQGNEKLFF	TGTGCCTGGACGGGACAGGGTAATGAAAAACTGTTTTTT
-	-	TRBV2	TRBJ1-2	CASSEQGSYGYTF	TGTGCCAGCAGTGAACAAGGCTCTTATGGCTACACCTTC
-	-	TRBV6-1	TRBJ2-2	CASSGHPNTGELFF	TGTGCCAGCAGTGGGCACCCGAACACCGGGGAGCTGTTTTTT
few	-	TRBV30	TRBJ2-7	CAWSSDYEQYF	TGTGCCTGGAGTTCCGATTACGAGCAGTACTTC
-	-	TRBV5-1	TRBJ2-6	CASSAGAGANVLTF	TGCGCCAGCAGCGCGGGGGCCGGGGCCAACGTCCTGACTTTC
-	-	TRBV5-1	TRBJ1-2	CASSTNPAGEANYGYTF	TGCGCCAGCAGCACCAACCCTGCGGGGGAGGCTAACTATGGCTACACCTTC
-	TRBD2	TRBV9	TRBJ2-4	CASSVEPHWTSGGIQDKNIQYF	TGTGCCAGCAGCGTAGAGCCCCACTGGACTAGCGGGGGGATTCAAGACAAAAACATTCAGTACTTC
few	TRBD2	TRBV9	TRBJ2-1	CASSVTSGGANEQFF	TGTGCCAGCAGCGTGACTAGCGGGGGGGCAAATGAGCAGTTCTTC
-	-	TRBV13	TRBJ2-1	CASSPSWGGGDEQFF	TGTGCCAGCAGCCCCAGTTGGGGGGGCGGGGATGAGCAGTTCTTC
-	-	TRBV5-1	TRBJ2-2	CASSLMVGRSNTGELFF	TGCGCCAGCAGCTTGATGGTAGGCAGGTCGAACACCGGGGAGCTGTTTTTT
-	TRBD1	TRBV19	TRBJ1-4	CASSTDRGSAEKLFF	TGTGCCAGTAGTACCGACAGGGGATCGGCTGAAAAACTGTTTTTT
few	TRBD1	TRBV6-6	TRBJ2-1	CASRAGQVTLNEQFF	TGTGCCAGCAGGGCGGGACAGGTAACATTAAATGAGCAGTTCTTC
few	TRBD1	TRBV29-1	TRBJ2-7	CSVVGQIAYEQYF	TGCAGCGTTGTGGGACAGATTGCCTACGAGCAGTACTTC
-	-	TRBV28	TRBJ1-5	CASRTRGYQPQHF	TGTGCCAGCAGGACAAGGGGTTATCAGCCCCAGCATTTT
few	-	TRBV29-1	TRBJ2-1	CSVATNSYNEQFF	TGCAGCGTTGCGACAAACTCTTACAATGAGCAGTTCTTC
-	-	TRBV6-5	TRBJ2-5	CASSEKFETQYF	TGTGCCAGCAGTGAAAAGTTTGAGACCCAGTACTTC
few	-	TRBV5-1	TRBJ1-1	CASSPDLGVGTEAFF	TGCGCCAGCAGCCCCGACTTGGGAGTGGGCACTGAAGCTTTCTTT
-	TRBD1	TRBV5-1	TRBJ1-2	CASSLGQGNYGYTF	TGCGCCAGCAGCTTGGGACAGGGTAACTATGGCTACACCTTC
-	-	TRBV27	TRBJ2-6	CASSFRQEHSGANVLTF	TGTGCCAGCAGTTTCCGACAGGAGCACTCTGGGGCCAACGTCCTGACTTTC
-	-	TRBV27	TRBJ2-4	CASSRGTAKNIQYF	TGTGCCAGCAGCCGCGGGACAGCGAAAAACATTCAGTACTTC
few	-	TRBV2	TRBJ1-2	CASGETNYGYTF	TGTGCCAGCGGGGAGACAAACTATGGCTACACCTTC
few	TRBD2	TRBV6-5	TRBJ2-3	CASSSLAGVTDTQYF	TGTGCCAGCAGCTCGCTAGCGGGGGTGACAGATACGCAGTATTTT
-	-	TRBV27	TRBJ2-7	CASSPRDNTYEQYF	TGTGCCAGCAGTCCCCGGGACAACACCTACGAGCAGTACTTC
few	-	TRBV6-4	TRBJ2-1	CASSDGAYSYNEQFF	TGTGCCAGCAGTGACGGGGCCTACTCCTACAATGAGCAGTTCTTC
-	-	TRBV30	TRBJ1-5	CAWSDGPNNQPQHF	TGTGCCTGGAGCGATGGGCCTAATAATCAGCCCCAGCATTTT
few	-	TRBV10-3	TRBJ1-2	CAISESRGRANYGYTF	TGTGCCATCAGTGAGTCGCGGGGTAGGGCTAACTATGGCTACACCTTC
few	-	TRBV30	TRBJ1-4	CAWSDQGLVEKLFF	TGTGCCTGGAGCGACCAGGGGTTGGTAGAAAAACTGTTTTTT
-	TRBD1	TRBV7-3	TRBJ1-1	CASSSQGTGTEAFF	TGTGCCAGCAGCTCACAGGGGACGGGCACTGAAGCTTTCTTT
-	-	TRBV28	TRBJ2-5	CASTIGQPPETQYF	TGTGCCAGCACAATTGGACAGCCCCCAGAGACCCAGTACTTC
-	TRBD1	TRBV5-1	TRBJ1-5	CASSPGTGGNQPQHF	TGCGCCAGCAGCCCCGGGACAGGGGGCAATCAGCCCCAGCATTTT
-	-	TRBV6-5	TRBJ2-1	CASSYHGLSSYNEQFF	TGTGCCAGCAGTTACCATGGACTCTCGTCCTACAATGAGCAGTTCTTC
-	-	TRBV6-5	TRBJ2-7	CASSYGGRADEQYF	TGTGCCAGCAGTTACGGTGGCAGGGCGGACGAGCAGTACTTC
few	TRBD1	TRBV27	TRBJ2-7	CASARGSYEQYF	TGTGCCAGCGCCAGGGGGTCGTACGAGCAGTACTTC
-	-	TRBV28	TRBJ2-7	CASSSGDGTNYEQYF	TGTGCCAGCAGTTCGGGGGACGGGACAAACTACGAGCAGTACTTC
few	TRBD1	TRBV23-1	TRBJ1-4	CASSQSPPGQVAGTNEKLFF	TGCGCCAGCAGTCAATCTCCCCCCGGACAGGTGGCCGGAACTAATGAAAAACTGTTTTTT
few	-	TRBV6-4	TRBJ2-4	CASSDSGDIQYF	TGTGCCAGCAGTGACTCAGGGGATATTCAGTACTTC
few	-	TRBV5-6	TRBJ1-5	CASSSLGRSDQPQHF	TGTGCCAGCAGCTCTCTCGGACGGAGCGATCAGCCCCAGCATTTT
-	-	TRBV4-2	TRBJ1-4	CASSQGRLTPATNEKLFF	TGTGCCAGCAGCCAGGGACGCCTGACCCCAGCAACTAATGAAAAACTGTTTTTT
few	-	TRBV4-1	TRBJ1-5	CASSQDLVQANQPQHF	TGCGCCAGCAGCCAAGATTTAGTGCAGGCCAATCAGCCCCAGCATTTT
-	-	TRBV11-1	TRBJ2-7	CASSLGAGIYEQYF	TGTGCCAGCAGCTTAGGGGCAGGGATCTACGAGCAGTACTTC
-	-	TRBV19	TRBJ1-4	CASSISEAKLFF	TGTGCCAGTAGTATCTCAGAAGCAAAACTGTTTTTT
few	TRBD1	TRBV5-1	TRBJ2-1	CASSPGQGRHEQFF	TGCGCCAGCAGCCCTGGACAGGGGCGGCATGAGCAGTTCTTC
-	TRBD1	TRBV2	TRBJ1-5	CASSDLGTGANNQPQHF	TGTGCCAGCAGTGACTTGGGGACAGGGGCCAACAATCAGCCCCAGCATTTT